One sample yielded the 10 T cell receptor beta chains listed below, sequenced in a study of CD8 T cells in ankylosing spondylitis. TCRdb redid the calling of the 5' RACE reads with MiXCR, one entry per CDR3 protein. The data hold about 150,000 distinct CDR3 sequences, with more than 40% observed a single time. What was sequenced was synovial fluid, either unsorted or a sorted T cell fraction (not recorded which). The origin of the receptors is a male donor with ankylosing spondylitis.

The V call is TRBV4-1, the J call TRBJ2-1; a possible D gene is TRBD2 (5 bases). This CDR3 has 17 residues. Looked up from germline, CDR1 is MGHRA and CDR2 is YSYEKL. V was clipped by 3 bases and J by 12 bases, with 27 bases between them. CDR3 protein: CASSHGRAGLTRIVQFF. DNA of the CDR3: TGCGCCAGCAGCCATGGGAGAGCAGGACTCACTAGAATCGTGCAGTTCTTC.

The V gene is TRBV12-3 or TRBV12-4, the J gene TRBJ1-5, with 7 bases identical to TRBD1. Germline trimming cut 5 bases from V and 3 bases from J; bases unmatched to any gene: 4. This CDR3 comprises 14 residues. The CDR3 loop is CASSRGQLNQPQHF. The CDR3 DNA sequence: TGTGCCAGCAGTCGGGGACAGCTCAATCAGCCCCAGCATTTT.

This clonotype was picked up a small number of times. This chain uses TRBV12-3 or TRBV12-4 with TRBJ2-7, with TRBD2 matching 10 bases. This CDR3 spans 16 amino acids. V trimming: 6 bases; J trimming: 3 bases; junction bases outside the gene matches: 11. As DNA, the CDR3 is TGTGCCAGCAGAGGGACTAGCGTTGGGGGTGGCTACGAGCAGTACTTC. Residues: CASRGTSVGGGYEQYF.

The sample holds a few counts of this clonotype. The J gene is TRBJ2-1, the V gene TRBV10-3, with 8 bases lining up with TRBD2. The CDR3 spans 18 residues. The V gene's germline CDR1 is ENHRY and CDR2 SYGVKD. The V segment lost 2 bases and the J segment 6 bases; nucleotides outside the gene matches: 15. The CDR3 DNA sequence: TGTGCCATCAGTGAGGCGGAGACCGGGACTAGTCGCTCCAATGAGCAGTTCTTC. Its protein is CAISEAETGTSRSNEQFF.

CDR3: CSARDGLAGSYEQYF. The CDR3 nucleotides are TGCAGTGCTAGAGATGGACTAGCGGGATCCTACGAGCAGTACTTC. The rearrangement links TRBV20-1 to TRBJ2-7, with 12 positions matching TRBD2. The trim removed 0 bases at V and 1 base at J, leaving 1 base unmatched. This CDR3 is built from 15 residues. Germline values: CDR1 DFQATT, CDR2 SNEGSKA (reference sequence).

The chain has TRBV12-3 or TRBV12-4 and TRBJ1-1, with 7 bases fitting TRBD1. Germline trimming cut 0 bases from V and 6 bases from J; bases unmatched to any gene: 7. The CDR3 is 15 residues long. For the CDR3, the DNA is TGTGCCAGCAGTTTAGCCGGCAGGGGGGTAGCTGAAGCTTTCTTT. Translating gives CASSLAGRGVAEAFF.

This clonotype was seen only a few times. J is TRBJ2-3 and V is TRBV5-1; D gene unclear. V gave up 5 bases and J gave up 0 bases, with 7 bases separating them. CDR3 length: 13 residues. The germline V gene has CDR1 SGHRS and CDR2 YFSETQ. The chain's CDR3 is CASRLESTDTQYF. CDR3 DNA sequence: TGCGCCAGCAGGTTAGAGAGCACAGATACGCAGTATTTT.

This clonotype showed up just a few times. The chain joins TRBV10-3 to TRBJ2-7; D gene uncertain. Trimming removed 0 bases at V and 9 bases at J, with 9 bases between. CDR1 is ENHRY and CDR2 is SYGVKD in the germline V gene. This CDR3 is built from 12 residues. CDR3 in DNA: TGTGCCATCAGTGAGTCATTGATCGGGCAGTACTTC. Translated, it gives CAISESLIGQYF.

The rearrangement joins TRBV5-4 to TRBJ2-1; D may be TRBD2 (6 bases). This CDR3 is 17 amino acids long. V was shortened by 4 bases and J by 5 bases, with 22 bases between the two germline ends. CDR1 is SGHNT, CDR2 YYREEE, per germline (reference sequence). The CDR3 loop is CASSAGRDSGQNNEQFF. The CDR3 DNA reads as TGTGCCAGCAGCGCCGGCCGGGACTCAGGACAAAACAATGAGCAGTTCTTC.

V and J are TRBV11-2 and TRBJ1-2; 7 bases fit TRBD1. With 6 bases clipped from V and 8 bases from J, the junction kept 6 bases outside the gene matches. Germline-derived CDR1 and CDR2 are SGHAT and FQNNGV. The CDR3 is 12 amino acids. CDR3 nucleotides: TGTGCCAGCAGTTCCGGGACAGAAGGCTACACCTTC. Protein: CASSSGTEGYTF.